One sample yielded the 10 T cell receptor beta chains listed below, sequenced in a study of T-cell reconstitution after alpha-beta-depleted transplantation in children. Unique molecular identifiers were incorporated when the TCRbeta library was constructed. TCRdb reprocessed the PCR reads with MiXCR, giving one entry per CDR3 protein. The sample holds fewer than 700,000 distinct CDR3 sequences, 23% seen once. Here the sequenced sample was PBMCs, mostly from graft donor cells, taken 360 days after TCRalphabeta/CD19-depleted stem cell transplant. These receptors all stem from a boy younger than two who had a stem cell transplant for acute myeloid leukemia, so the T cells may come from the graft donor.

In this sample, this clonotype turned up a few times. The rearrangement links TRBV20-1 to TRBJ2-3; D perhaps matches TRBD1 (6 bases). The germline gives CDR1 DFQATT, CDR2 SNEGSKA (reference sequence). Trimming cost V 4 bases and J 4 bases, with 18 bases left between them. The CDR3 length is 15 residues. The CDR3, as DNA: TGCAGTGCTACATCACAGGGACCACAGGCAGATACGCAGTATTTT. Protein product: CSATSQGPQADTQYF.

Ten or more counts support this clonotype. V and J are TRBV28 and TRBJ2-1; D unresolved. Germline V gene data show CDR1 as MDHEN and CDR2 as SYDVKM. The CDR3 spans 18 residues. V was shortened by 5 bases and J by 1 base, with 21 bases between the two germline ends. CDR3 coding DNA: TGTGCCAGCAGTGACCCCCCCAACGGCAGGCTTTCCTACAATGAGCAGTTCTTC. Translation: CASSDPPNGRLSYNEQFF.

The CDR3 DNA reads as TGTGCCAGCAGTTTGGGTCCAGGGGTTGTCAACGTCCTGACTTTC. Its translation is CASSLGPGVVNVLTF. The chain uses TRBV12-3 or TRBV12-4 and TRBJ2-6, with D tentatively TRBD1 (6 bases). V lost 3 bases and J 9 bases, leaving 15 bases between the germline ends. The CDR3 sequence is 15 residues long.

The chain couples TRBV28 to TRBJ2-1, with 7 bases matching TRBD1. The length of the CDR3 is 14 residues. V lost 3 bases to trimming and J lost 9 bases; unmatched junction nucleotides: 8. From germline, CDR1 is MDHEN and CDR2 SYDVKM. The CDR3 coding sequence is TGTGCCAGCAGTTTGACAGGGAGTTTCGCTGAGCAGTTCTTC. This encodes CASSLTGSFAEQFF.

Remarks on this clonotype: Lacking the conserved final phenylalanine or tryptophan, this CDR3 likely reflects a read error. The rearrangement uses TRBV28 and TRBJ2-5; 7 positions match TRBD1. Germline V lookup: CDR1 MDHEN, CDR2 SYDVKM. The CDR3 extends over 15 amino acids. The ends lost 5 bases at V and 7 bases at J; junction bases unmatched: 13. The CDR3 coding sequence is TGTGCCAGCAGTCCGGAACAGGGGTTTAGAGGGACCCAGTACTTG. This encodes CASSPEQGFRGTQYL.

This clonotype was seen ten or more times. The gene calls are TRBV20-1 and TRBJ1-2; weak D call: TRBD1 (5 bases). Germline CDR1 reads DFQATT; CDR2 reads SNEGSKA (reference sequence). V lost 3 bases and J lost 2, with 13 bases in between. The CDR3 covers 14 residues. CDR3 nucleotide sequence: TGCAGTGCTAGGCGTCCGGGGCCAAACTATGGCTACACCTTC. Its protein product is CSARRPGPNYGYTF.

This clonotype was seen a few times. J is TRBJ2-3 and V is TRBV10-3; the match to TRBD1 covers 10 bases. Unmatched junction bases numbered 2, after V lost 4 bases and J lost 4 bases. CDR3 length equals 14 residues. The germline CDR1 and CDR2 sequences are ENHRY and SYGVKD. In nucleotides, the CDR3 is TGTGCCATCAGTGGACAGGGGGCGGCAGATACGCAGTATTTT. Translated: CAISGQGAADTQYF.

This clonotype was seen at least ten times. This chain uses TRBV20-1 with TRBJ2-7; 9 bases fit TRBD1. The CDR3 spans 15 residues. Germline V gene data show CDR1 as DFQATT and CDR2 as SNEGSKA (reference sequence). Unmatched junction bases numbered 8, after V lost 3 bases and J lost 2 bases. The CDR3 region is CSASGPGQGTYEQYF. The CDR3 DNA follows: TGCAGTGCTAGTGGGCCGGGACAGGGAACCTACGAGCAGTACTTC.

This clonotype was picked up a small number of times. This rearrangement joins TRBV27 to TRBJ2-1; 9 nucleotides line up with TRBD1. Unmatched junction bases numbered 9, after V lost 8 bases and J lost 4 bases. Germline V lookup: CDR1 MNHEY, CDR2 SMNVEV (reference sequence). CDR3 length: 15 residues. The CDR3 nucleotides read TGTGCCAGCCGCTGGTGGACAGGGGATTACAATGAGCAGTTCTTC. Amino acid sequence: CASRWWTGDYNEQFF.

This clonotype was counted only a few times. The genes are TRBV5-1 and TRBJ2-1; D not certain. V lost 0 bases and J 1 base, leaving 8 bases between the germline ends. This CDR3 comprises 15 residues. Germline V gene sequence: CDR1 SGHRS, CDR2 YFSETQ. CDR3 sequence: CASSLVYRSYNEQFF. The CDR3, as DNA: TGCGCCAGCAGCTTGGTCTATAGGTCCTACAATGAGCAGTTCTTC.